The present TCR beta chain was sequenced within a study of CD8 T cells in ankylosing spondylitis. General study findings and limits: Peripheral blood samples showed relatively rare disease-linked clones, and these clones were CD8+. Prior literature has documented some motif variants in synovial fluid and blood from reactive arthritis.

V shed 4 bases and J 3 bases; nucleotides not matched to a gene: 5. Germline V gives CDR1 SGHVS, CDR2 FNYEAQ. The CDR3 length is 14 residues. Making the TCR beta libraries involved quantitative 5'-RACE with molecular barcodes. MiXCR, applied by TCRdb to the 5' RACE reads, yields one record per CDR3 protein. The table includes 150,000 to 200,000 distinct CDR3 sequences, about 20% detected once. This clonotype was recorded many times. Its antigen is still unknown. The chain carries TRBV7-6 and TRBJ2-7, with 8 bases that match TRBD2. This receptor was obtained from a male donor between 5 and 29 years old with ankylosing spondylitis or in good health (not recorded which). The sample taken for sequencing was blood, either unsorted or a sorted T cell fraction (not recorded which). CDR3 DNA sequence: TGTGCCAGCAGCTCCGGGAGGGGAGTCTACGAGCAGTACTTC. Translating it yields CASSSGRGVYEQYF.